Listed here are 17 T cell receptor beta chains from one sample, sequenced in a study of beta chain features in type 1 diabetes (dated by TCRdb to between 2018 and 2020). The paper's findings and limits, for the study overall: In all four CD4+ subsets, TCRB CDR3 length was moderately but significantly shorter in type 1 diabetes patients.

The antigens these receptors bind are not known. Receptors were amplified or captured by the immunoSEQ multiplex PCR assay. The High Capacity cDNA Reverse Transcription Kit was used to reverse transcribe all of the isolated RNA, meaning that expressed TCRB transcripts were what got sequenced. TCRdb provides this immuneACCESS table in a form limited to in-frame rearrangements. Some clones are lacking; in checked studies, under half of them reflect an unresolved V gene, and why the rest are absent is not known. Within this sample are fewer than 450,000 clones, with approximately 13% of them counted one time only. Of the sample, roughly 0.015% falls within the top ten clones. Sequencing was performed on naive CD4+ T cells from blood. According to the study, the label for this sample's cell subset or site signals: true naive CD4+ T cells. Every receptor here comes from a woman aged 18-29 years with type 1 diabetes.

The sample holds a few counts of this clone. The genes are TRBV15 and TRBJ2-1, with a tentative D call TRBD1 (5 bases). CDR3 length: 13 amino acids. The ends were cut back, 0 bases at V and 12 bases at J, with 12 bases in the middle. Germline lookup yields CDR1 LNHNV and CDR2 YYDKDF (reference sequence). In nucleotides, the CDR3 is TGTGCCACCAGCAGAGAGGTTGCTAGGGGGCAGTTCTTC. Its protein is CATSREVARGQFF.

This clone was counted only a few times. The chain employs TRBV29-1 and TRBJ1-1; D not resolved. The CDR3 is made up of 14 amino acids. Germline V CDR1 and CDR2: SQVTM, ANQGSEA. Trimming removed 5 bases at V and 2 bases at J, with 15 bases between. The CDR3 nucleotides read TGCAGCGTTCTCCCGGGGTCCTCCAACACTGAAGCTTTCTTT. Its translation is CSVLPGSSNTEAFF.

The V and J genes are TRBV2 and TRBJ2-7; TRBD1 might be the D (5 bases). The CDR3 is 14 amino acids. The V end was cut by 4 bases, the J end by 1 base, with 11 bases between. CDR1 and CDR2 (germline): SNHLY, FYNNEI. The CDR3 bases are TGTGCCAGCAGTGGTTCCGACAGTTCCTACGAGCAGTACTTC. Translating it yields CASSGSDSSYEQYF.

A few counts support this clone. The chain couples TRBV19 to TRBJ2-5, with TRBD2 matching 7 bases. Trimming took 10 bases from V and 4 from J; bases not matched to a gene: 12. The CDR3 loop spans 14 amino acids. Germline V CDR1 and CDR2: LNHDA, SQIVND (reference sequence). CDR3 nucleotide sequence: TGTGCCACGCAAGCGGGACCCAGACTAGAGACCCAGTACTTC. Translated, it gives CATQAGPRLETQYF. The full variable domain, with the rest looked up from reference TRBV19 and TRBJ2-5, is DGGITQSPKYLFRKEGQNVTLSCEQNLNHDAMYWYRQDPGQGLRLIYYSQIVNDFQKGDIAEGYSVSREKKESFPLTVTSAQKNPTAFYLCATQAGPRLETQYFGPGTRLLVL.

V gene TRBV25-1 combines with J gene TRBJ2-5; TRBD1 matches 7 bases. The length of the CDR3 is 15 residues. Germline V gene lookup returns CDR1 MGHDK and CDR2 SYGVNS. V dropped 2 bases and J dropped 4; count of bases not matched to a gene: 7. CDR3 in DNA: TGTGCCAGCAGTGAACTACAGGGGATAGGAGAGACCCAGTACTTC. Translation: CASSELQGIGETQYF.

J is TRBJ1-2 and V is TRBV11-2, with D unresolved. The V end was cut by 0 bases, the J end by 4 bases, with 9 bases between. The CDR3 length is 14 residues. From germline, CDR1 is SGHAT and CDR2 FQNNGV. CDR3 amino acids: CASSLELGVYGYTF. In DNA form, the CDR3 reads TGTGCCAGCAGCTTAGAGCTCGGGGTCTATGGCTACACCTTC. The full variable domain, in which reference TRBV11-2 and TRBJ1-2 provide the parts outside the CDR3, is EAGVAQSPRYKIIEKRQSVAFWCNPISGHATLYWYQQILGQGPKLLIQFQNNGVVDDSQLPKDRFSAERLKGVDSTLKIQPAKLEDSAVYLCASSLELGVYGYTFGSGTRLTVV.

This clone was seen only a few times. Here the CDR3 reads CASSLGAGGGEQYV. In DNA, the CDR3 is TGTGCCAGCAGCTTAGGCGCGGGAGGAGGCGAGCAGTACGTC. The chain recombines TRBV7-2 with TRBJ2-7; TRBD2 agrees at 8 bases. The length of the CDR3 is 14 residues. V trimming: 1 base; J trimming: 6 bases; junction bases outside the gene matches: 5. Germline V lookup: CDR1 SGHTA, CDR2 FQGNSA.

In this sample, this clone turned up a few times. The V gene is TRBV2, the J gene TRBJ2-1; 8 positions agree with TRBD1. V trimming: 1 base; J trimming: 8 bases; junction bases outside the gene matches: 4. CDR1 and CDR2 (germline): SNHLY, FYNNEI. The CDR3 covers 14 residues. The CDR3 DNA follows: TGTGCCAGCAGTGAAGACAGGGGGTGGGATGAGCAGTTCTTC. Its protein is CASSEDRGWDEQFF.

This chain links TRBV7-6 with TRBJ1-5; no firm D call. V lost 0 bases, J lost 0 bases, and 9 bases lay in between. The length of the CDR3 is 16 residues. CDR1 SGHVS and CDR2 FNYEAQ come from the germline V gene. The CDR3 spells CASSLAPPLSNQPQHF. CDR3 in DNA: TGTGCCAGCAGCTTAGCGCCTCCACTTAGCAATCAGCCCCAGCATTTT.

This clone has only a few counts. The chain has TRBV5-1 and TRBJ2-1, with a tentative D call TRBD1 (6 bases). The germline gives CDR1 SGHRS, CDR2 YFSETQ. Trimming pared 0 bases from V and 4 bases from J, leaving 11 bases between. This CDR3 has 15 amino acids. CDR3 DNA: TGCGCCAGCAGCTTGGAAGGGGGATCGTACAATGAGCAGTTCTTC. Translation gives CASSLEGGSYNEQFF.

The CDR3 region has the DNA TGTGCCAGCAGCGTAGACACTAGCGGGATTTACGAGCAGTACTTC. This translates into CASSVDTSGIYEQYF. The chain joins TRBV9 to TRBJ2-7; 10 bases map to TRBD2. Looked up from germline, CDR1 is SGDLS and CDR2 is YYNGEE. J lost 4 bases, V lost 0 bases, and 4 bases had no gene match. The CDR3 contains 15 residues.

CDR3 in DNA: TGCGCCAGCAGCCGGGGACTAGCGGGACTCCGACACAATGAGCAGTTCTTC. Its protein is CASSRGLAGLRHNEQFF. V usage is TRBV4-3 and J usage is TRBJ2-1; 13 positions match TRBD2. J lost 5 bases, V lost 4 bases, and 8 bases had no gene match. Germline CDR1 and CDR2: LGHNA and YSLEER. CDR3 size: 17 residues.

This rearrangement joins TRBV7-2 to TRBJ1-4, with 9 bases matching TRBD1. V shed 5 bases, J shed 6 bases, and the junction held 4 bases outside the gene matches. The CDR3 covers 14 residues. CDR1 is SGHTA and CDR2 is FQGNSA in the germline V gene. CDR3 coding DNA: TGTGCCAGCAGCCGGGGACAGGGAGATGAAAAACTGTTTTTT. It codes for CASSRGQGDEKLFF.

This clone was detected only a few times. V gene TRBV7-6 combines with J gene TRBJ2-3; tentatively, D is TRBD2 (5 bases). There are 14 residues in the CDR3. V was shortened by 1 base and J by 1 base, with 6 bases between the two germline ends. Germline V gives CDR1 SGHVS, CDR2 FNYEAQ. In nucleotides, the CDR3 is TGTGCCAGCAGCTTAGACGGGGGCACAGATACGCAGTATTTT. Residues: CASSLDGGTDTQYF.

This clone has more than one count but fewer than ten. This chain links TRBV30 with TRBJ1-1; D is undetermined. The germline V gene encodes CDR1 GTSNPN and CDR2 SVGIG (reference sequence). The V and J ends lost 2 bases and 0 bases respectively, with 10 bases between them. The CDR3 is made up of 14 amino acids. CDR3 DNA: TGTGCCTGGAGTACAAGGAGCATGAACACTGAAGCTTTCTTT. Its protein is CAWSTRSMNTEAFF.

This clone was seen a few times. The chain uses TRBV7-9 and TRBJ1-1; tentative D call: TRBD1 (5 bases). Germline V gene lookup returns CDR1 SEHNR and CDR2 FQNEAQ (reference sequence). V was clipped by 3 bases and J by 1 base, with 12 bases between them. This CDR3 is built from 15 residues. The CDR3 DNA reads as TGTGCCAGCAGCTTCCCAGGGTCCGGGAACACTGAAGCTTTCTTT. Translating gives CASSFPGSGNTEAFF. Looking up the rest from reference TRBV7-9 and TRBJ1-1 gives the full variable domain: DTGVSQNPRHKITKRGQNVTFRCDPISEHNRLYWYRQTLGQGPEFLTYFQNEAQLEKSRLLSDRFSAERPKGSFSTLEIQRTEQGDSAMYLCASSFPGSGNTEAFFGQGTRLTVV.

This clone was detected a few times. CDR3 amino acids: CASSIPPGGRAFDEQFF. CDR3 nucleotides: TGTGCCAGTAGTATACCCCCCGGCGGGAGGGCCTTCGATGAGCAGTTCTTC. The chain employs TRBV19 and TRBJ2-1; 9 nucleotides line up with TRBD2. The CDR3 length is 17 residues. V lost 2 bases, J lost 8 bases, and 13 bases stayed unmatched. CDR1 and CDR2 (germline): LNHDA, SQIVND (reference sequence).